This T cell receptor beta chain was sequenced for a study of blood T cell repertoires in COVID-19. Study background: Spain, Italy and the United States supplied samples that represented acute and convalescent COVID-19. The cDNA or gDNA used as material had been derived from T cells, B-cell-depleted T cells, or PBMCs.

CDR3 size: 15 residues. From germline, CDR1 is MGHRA and CDR2 YSYEKL. With 1 base removed from V and 6 bases from J, the gap between germline ends came to 12 bases. Per the study methods: Amplifying reference gene primers gave estimates of nucleated cell counts. Sequencing was performed with immunoSEQ multiplex PCR; in TCRdb, only in-frame clones are kept and a portion is missing. V and J calls and clone size are those listed in that table; D and trimming were worked out from the DNA. Counted here are approximately 76,000 clones, over 70% occurring once; the ten biggest clones make up over 8.5%. The sequencing input was peripheral blood. The rearrangement links TRBV4-1 to TRBJ2-2; maybe TRBD1 (6 bases). The source is a man aged 50 to 60 with acute or convalescent COVID-19. CDR3 DNA: TGCGCCAGCAGCCAAGCCACGGACAGATCCGGGGAGCTGTTTTTT. This gives the protein CASSQATDRSGELFF.